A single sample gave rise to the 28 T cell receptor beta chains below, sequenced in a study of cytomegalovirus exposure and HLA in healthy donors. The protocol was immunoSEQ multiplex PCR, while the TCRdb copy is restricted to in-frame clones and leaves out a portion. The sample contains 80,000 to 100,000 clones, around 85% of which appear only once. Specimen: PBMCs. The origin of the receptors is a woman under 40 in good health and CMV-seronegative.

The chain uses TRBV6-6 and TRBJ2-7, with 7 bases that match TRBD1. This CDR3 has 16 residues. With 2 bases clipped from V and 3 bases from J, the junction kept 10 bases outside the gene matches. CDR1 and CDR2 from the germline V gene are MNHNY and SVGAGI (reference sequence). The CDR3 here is CASSYARQGGIYEQYF. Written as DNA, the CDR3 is TGTGCCAGCAGTTACGCCCGACAGGGTGGGATCTACGAGCAGTACTTC.

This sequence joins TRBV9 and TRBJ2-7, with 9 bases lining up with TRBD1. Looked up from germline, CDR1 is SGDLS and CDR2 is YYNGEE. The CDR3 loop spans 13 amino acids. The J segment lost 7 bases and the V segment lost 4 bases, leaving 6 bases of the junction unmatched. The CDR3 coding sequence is TGTGCCAGCAGCCTAGGGGGACAGGGAGAGCAGTACTTC. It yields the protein CASSLGGQGEQYF.

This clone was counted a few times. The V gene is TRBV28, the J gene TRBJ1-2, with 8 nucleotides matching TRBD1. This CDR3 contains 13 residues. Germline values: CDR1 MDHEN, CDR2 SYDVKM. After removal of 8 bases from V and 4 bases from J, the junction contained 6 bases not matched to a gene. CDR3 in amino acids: CASSYRGFYGYTF. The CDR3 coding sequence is TGTGCCAGCTCTTACAGGGGGTTCTATGGCTACACCTTC.

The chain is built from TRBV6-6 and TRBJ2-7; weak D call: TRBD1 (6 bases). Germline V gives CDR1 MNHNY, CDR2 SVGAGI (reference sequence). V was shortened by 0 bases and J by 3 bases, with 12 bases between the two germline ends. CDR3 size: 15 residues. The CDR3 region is CASSYSTQGSYEQYF. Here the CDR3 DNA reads TGTGCCAGCAGTTACTCGACTCAGGGGAGCTACGAGCAGTACTTC.

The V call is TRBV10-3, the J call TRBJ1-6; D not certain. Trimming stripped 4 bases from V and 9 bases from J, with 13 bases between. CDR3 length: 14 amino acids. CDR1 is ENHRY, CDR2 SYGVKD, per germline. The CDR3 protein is CAISGEVVSSPLHF. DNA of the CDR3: TGTGCCATCAGTGGGGAGGTCGTGAGTTCACCCCTCCACTTT.

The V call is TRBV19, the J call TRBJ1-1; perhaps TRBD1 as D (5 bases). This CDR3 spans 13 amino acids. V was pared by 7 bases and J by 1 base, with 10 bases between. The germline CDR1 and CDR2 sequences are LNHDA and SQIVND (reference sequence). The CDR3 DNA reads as TGTGCCAGTACCAGGGAATGGAACACTGAAGCTTTCTTT. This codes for CASTREWNTEAFF.

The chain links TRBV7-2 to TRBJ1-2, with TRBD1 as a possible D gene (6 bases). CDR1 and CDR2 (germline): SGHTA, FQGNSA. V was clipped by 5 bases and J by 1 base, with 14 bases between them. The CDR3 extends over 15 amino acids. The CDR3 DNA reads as TGTGCCAGCAGCCTTGCCGGACAGCTTAACTATGGCTACACCTTC. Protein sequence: CASSLAGQLNYGYTF. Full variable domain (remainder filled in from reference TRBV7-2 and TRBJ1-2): GAGVSQSPSNKVTEKGKDVELRCDPISGHTALYWYRQSLGQGLEFLIYFQGNSAPDKSGLPSDRFSAERTGGSVSTLTIQRTQQEDSAVYLCASSLAGQLNYGYTFGSGTRLTVV.

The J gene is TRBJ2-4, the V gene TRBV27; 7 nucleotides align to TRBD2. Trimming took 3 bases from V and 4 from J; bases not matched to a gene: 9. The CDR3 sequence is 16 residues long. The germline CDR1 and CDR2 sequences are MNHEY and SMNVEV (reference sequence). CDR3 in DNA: TGTGCCAGCAGTTTTGCGGCGGGAGAAACTAAAAACATTCAGTACTTC. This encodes CASSFAAGETKNIQYF.

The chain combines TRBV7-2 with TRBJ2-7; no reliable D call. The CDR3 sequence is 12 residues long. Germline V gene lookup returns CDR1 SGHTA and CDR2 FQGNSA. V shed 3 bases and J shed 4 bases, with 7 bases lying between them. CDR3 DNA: TGTGCCAGCAGCTTGAACAGATACGAGCAGTACTTC. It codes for CASSLNRYEQYF. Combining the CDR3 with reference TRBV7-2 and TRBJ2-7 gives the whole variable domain GAGVSQSPSNKVTEKGKDVELRCDPISGHTALYWYRQSLGQGLEFLIYFQGNSAPDKSGLPSDRFSAERTGGSVSTLTIQRTQQEDSAVYLCASSLNRYEQYFGPGTRLTVT.

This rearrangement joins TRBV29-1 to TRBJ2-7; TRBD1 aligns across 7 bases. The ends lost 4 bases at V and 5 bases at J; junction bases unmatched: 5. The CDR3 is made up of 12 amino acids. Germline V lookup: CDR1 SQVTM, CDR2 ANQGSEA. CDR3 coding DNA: TGCAGCGTTGCGAAGACAGGGAACGAGCAGTACTTC. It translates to CSVAKTGNEQYF.

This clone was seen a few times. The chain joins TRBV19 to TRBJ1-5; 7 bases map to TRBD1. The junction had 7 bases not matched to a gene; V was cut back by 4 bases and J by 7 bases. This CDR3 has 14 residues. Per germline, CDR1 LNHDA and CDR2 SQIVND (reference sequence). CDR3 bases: TGTGCCAGTAGTACACGGGACAGCGTCCAGCCCCAGCATTTT. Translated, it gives CASSTRDSVQPQHF.

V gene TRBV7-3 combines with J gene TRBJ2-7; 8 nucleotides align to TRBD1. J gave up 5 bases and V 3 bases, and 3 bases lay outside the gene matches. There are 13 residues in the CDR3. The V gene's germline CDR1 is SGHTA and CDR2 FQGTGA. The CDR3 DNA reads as TGTGCCAGCAGCTTGGACAGGGCTCACGAGCAGTACTTC. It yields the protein CASSLDRAHEQYF. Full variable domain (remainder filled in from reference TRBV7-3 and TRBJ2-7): GAGVSQTPSNKVTEKGKYVELRCDPISGHTALYWYRQSLGQGPEFLIYFQGTGAADDSGLPNDRFFAVRPEGSVSTLKIQRTERGDSAVYLCASSLDRAHEQYFGPGTRLTVT.

CDR3 sequence (DNA): TGTGCCACCAGCACGCCAGGCCAACTCAATGGCTACACCTTC. Translation: CATSTPGQLNGYTF. The V and J genes are TRBV15 and TRBJ1-2; the D is unclear. The V gene's germline CDR1 is LNHNV and CDR2 YYDKDF (reference sequence). V was trimmed by 4 bases and J by 6 bases, leaving 15 bases between them. This CDR3 region has 14 residues. The complete variable domain, with remaining parts taken from reference TRBV15 and TRBJ1-2, reads DAMVIQNPRYQVTQFGKPVTLSCSQTLNHNVMYWYQQKSSQAPKLLFHYYDKDFNNEADTPDNFQSRRPNTSFCFLDIRSPGLGDTAMYLCATSTPGQLNGYTFGSGTRLTVV.

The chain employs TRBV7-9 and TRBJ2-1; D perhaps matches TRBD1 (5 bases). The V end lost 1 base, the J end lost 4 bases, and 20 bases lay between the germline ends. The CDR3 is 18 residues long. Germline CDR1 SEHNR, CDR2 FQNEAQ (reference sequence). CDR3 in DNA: TGTGCCAGCAGCTTAGTTTCAGGTTTCGGCAGGGTATACAATGAGCAGTTCTTC. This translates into CASSLVSGFGRVYNEQFF. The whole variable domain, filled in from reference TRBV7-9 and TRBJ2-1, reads DTGVSQNPRHKITKRGQNVTFRCDPISEHNRLYWYRQTLGQGPEFLTYFQNEAQLEKSRLLSDRFSAERPKGSFSTLEIQRTEQGDSAMYLCASSLVSGFGRVYNEQFFGPGTRLTVL.

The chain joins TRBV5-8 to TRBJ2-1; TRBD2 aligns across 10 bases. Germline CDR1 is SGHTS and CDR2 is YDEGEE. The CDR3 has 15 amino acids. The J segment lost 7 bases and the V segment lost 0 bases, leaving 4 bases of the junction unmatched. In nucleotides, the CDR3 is TGTGCCAGCAGCTTGGGGCTAGCGGGGGTAAATGAGCAGTTCTTC. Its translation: CASSLGLAGVNEQFF. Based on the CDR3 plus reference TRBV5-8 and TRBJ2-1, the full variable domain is EAGVTQSPTHLIKTRGQQATLRCSPISGHTSVYWYQQALGLGLQFLLWYDEGEERNRGNFPPRFSGRQFPNYSSELNVNALELEDSALYLCASSLGLAGVNEQFFGPGTRLTVL.

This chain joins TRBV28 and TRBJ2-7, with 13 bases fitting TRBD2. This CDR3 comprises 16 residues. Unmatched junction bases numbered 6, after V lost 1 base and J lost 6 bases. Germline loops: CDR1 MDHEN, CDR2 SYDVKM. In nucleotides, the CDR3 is TGTGCCAGCAGTTTATTTGGGACTAGCGGGACCGGCGAGCAGTACTTC. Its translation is CASSLFGTSGTGEQYF.

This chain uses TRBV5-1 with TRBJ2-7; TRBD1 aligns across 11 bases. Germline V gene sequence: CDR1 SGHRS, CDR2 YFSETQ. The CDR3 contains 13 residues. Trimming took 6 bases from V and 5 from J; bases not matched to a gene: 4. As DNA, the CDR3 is TGCGCCAGCACCTGGACAGGGGGCCACGAGCAGTACTTC. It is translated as CASTWTGGHEQYF.

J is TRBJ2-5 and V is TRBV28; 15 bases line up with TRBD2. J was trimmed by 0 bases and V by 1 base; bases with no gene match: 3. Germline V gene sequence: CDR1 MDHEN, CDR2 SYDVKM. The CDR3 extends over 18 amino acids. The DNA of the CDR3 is TGTGCCAGCAGTTTATTGTGGACTAGCGGGAGGGACCAAGAGACCCAGTACTTC. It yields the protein CASSLLWTSGRDQETQYF.

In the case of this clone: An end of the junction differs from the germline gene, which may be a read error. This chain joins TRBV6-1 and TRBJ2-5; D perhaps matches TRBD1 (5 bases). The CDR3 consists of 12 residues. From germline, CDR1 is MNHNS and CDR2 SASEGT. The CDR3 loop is CAIGLRATGRNF. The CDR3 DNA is TGTGCCATCGGCCTCCGGGCTACAGGTAGGAACTTC.

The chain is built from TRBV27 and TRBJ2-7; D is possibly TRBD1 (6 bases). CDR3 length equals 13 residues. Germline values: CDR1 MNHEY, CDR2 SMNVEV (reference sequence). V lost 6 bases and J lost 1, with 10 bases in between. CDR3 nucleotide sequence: TGTGCCAGCAGGAGGGACATTTCCTACGAGCAGTACTTC. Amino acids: CASRRDISYEQYF.

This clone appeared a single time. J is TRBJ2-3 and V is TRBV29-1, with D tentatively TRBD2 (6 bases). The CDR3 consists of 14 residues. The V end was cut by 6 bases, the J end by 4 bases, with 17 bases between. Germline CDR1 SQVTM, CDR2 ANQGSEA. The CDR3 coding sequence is TGCAGCGTGGGGACTTCTGGAGGCGCAGATACGCAGTATTTT. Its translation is CSVGTSGGADTQYF.

CDR3 nucleotides: TGTGCCAGCAGCTTAGCTTCGGGGACAGGTGATTATGGCTACACCTTC. Protein sequence: CASSLASGTGDYGYTF. V is TRBV7-9 and J is TRBJ1-2, with TRBD1 matching over 8 bases. The germline V gene has CDR1 SEHNR and CDR2 FQNEAQ (reference sequence). This CDR3 is built from 16 residues. Trimming at V came to 0 bases and at J to 5 bases, leaving 8 bases not matched to a gene. Complete variable domain (other parts from reference TRBV7-9 and TRBJ1-2): DTGVSQNPRHKITKRGQNVTFRCDPISEHNRLYWYRQTLGQGPEFLTYFQNEAQLEKSRLLSDRFSAERPKGSFSTLEIQRTEQGDSAMYLCASSLASGTGDYGYTFGSGTRLTVV.

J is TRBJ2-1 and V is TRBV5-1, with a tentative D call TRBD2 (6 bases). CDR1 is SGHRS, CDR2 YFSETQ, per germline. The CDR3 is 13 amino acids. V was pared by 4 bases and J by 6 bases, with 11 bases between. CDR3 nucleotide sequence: TGCGCCAGCAGCCCACATAGCGGCAATGAGCAGTTCTTC. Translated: CASSPHSGNEQFF.

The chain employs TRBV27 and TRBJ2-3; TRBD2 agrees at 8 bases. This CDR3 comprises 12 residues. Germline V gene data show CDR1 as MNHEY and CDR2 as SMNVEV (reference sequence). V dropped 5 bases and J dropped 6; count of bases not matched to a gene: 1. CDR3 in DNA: TGTGCCAGCAGTACGGGAGGGGATACGCAGTATTTT. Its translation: CASSTGGDTQYF.

CDR3 nucleotide sequence: TGTGCCAGCAGCCCAGGTTCTTACAATTCACCCCTCCACTTT. The encoded protein is CASSPGSYNSPLHF. The chain uses TRBV7-2 and TRBJ1-6; D call uncertain. Germline-derived CDR1 and CDR2 are SGHTA and FQGNSA. This CDR3 is 14 amino acids long. The V end lost 5 bases, the J end lost 7 bases, and 12 bases lay between the germline ends. Full variable domain (rest looked up from reference TRBV7-2 and TRBJ1-6): GAGVSQSPSNKVTEKGKDVELRCDPISGHTALYWYRQSLGQGLEFLIYFQGNSAPDKSGLPSDRFSAERTGGSVSTLTIQRTQQEDSAVYLCASSPGSYNSPLHFGNGTRLTVT.

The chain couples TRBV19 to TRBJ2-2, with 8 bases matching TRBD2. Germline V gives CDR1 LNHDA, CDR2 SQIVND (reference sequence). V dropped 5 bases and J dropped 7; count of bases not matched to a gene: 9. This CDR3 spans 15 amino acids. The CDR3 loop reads CASSPLDGGGGELFF. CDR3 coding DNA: TGTGCCAGTAGTCCCCTGGACGGGGGGGGCGGGGAGCTGTTTTTT. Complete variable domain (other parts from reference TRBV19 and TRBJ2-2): DGGITQSPKYLFRKEGQNVTLSCEQNLNHDAMYWYRQDPGQGLRLIYYSQIVNDFQKGDIAEGYSVSREKKESFPLTVTSAQKNPTAFYLCASSPLDGGGGELFFGEGSRLTVL.

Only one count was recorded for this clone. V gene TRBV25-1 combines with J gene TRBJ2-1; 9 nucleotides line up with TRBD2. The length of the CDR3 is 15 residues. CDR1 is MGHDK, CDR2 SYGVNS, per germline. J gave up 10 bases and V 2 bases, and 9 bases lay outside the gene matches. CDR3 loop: CASSELAGPVDEQFF. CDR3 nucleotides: TGTGCCAGCAGTGAACTAGCGGGACCTGTCGACGAGCAGTTCTTC.

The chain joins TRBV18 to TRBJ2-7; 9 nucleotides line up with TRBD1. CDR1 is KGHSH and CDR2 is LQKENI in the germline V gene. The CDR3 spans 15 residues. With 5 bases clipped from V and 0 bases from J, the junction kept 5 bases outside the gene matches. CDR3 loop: CASSTTGGSSYEQYF. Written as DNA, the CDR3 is TGTGCCAGCTCAACCACAGGGGGCAGCTCCTACGAGCAGTACTTC.